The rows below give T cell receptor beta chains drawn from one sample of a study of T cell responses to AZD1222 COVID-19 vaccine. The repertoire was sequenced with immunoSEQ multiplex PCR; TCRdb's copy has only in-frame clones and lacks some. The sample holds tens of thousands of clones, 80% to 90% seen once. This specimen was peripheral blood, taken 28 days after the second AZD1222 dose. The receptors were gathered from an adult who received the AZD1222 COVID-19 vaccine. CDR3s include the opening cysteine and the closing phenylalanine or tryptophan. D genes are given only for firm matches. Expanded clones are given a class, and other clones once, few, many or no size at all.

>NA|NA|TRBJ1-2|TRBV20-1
TGCAGTGCTGGACGGAACTATGGCTACACCTTC
CSAGRNYGYTF
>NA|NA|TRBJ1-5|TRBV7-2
TGTGCCAGCAGCTCGGGACCTAATCAGCCCCAGCATTTT
CASSSGPNQPQHF
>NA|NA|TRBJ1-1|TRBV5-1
TGCGCCAGCAGCCCCGGTGGGGGGACTGAAGCTTTCTTT
CASSPGGGTEAFF
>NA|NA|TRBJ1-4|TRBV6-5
TGTGCCAGCAGACTTACACGGTCAAAGGAAAAACTGTTTTTT
CASRLTRSKEKLFF
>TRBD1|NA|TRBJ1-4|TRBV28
TGTGCCAGCAGTGCTTCATCCTGGACAGGGGGCAACTGGGATGAAAAACTGTTTTTT
CASSASSWTGGNWDEKLFF
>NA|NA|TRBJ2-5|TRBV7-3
TGTGCCAGCAGCTCGGGGCATCAAGAGACCCAGTACTTC
CASSSGHQETQYF
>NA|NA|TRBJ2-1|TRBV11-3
TGTGCCAGCAGCTTTAGGGAGTACAATGAGCAGTTCTTC
CASSFREYNEQFF
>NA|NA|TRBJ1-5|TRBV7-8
TGTGCCAGCAGCGTGACAGAGCATGTGGGTCAGCCCCAGCATTTT
CASSVTEHVGQPQHF
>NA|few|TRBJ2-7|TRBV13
TGTGCCAGCAGCTCCCGGGACCTACGGACCTACGAGCAGTACTTC
CASSSRDLRTYEQYF
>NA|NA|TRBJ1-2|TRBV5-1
TGCGCCAGCAGCTTCTCTTCACAGGGCAGTGGCTACACCTTC
CASSFSSQGSGYTF
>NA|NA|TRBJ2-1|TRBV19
TGTGCCAGTAGCCACCCCGGGACCGTTAGCAATGAGCAGTTCTTC
CASSHPGTVSNEQFF
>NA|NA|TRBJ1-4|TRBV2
TGTGCCGGTAGTGGACGGACTAATGAAAAACTGTTTTTT
CAGSGRTNEKLFF
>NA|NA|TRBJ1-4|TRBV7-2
TGTGCCAGCAGCTTAGGCCAAACGATGACACCAACTAATGAAAAACTGTTTTTT
CASSLGQTMTPTNEKLFF
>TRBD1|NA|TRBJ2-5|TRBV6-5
TGTGCCAGCAGGAAGGGACAGGGGGCTTGGGAGACCCAGTACTTC
CASRKGQGAWETQYF
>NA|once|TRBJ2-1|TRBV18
TGTGCCAGCTACCCTTCGGGAAGGGGCCATGAGCAGTTCTTC
CASYPSGRGHEQFF
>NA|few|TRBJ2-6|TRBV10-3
TGTGCCACCCAGGGAGTGGACTCTGGGGCCAACGTCCTGACTTTC
CATQGVDSGANVLTF
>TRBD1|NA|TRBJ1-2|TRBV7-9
TGTGCCAGCAGCTTCGGGACAGGGGCGCTATACTATGGCTACACCTTC
CASSFGTGALYYGYTF
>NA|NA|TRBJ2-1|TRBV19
TGTGCCAGTATTGGGGGTTCTAGCTCCTACAATGAGCAGTTCTTC
CASIGGSSSYNEQFF
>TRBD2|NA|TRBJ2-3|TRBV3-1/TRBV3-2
TGTGCCAGCAGCCACCGACTAGCAGCCTCCACAGATACGCAGTATTTT
CASSHRLAASTDTQYF
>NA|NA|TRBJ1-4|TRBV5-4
TGTGCCAGCAGCTTGTCGGGAGCAACTAATGAAAAACTGTTTTTT
CASSLSGATNEKLFF
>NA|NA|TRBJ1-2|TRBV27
TGTGCCAGCAGTTTAAGTCATAATAACTATGGCTACACCTTC
CASSLSHNNYGYTF
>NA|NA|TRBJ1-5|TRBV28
TGTGCCAGCAACCTTTATAGAGGGCCCCAGCATTTT
CASNLYRGPQHF
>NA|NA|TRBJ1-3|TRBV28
TGTGCCACCCTAGACTCTGGAAACACCATATATTTT
CATLDSGNTIYF
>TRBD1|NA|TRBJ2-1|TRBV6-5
TGTGCCAGCAGGACAGGGGGGTCCTACAATGAGCAGTTCTTC
CASRTGGSYNEQFF
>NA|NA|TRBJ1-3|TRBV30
TGTGCCTGGAGTGTAGCTCGGCGCTCTGGAAACACCATATATTTT
CAWSVARRSGNTIYF
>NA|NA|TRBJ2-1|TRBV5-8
TGTGCCAGCAGCTTTGGGGGTAGCTCCTACAATGAGCAGTTCTTC
CASSFGGSSYNEQFF
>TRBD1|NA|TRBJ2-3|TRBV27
TGTGCCAGCAGCGACAGGGCTAGAGATACGCAGTATTTT
CASSDRARDTQYF
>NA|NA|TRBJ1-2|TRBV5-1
TGCGCCAGCAGCCCGACCCAGGACGGACCCTATGGCTACACCTTC
CASSPTQDGPYGYTF
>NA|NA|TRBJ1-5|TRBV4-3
TGCGCCAGCAGCCCAGGAACCCAGGGCTATCAGCCCCAGCATTTT
CASSPGTQGYQPQHF
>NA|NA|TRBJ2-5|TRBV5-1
TGCGCCAGCAGCCTCGCAATGGCGGAGATCCAAGAGACCCAGTACTTC
CASSLAMAEIQETQYF
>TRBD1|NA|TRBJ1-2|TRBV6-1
TGTGCCAGCAGTGAGTTAGGACAGGGGGTCTATGGCTACACCTTC
CASSELGQGVYGYTF
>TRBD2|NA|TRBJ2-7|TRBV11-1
TGTGCCAGCAGCTTAGCGGGAGGGCTCGCCTACGAGCAGTACTTC
CASSLAGGLAYEQYF
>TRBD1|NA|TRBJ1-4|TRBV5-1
TGCGCCAGCAGCTTGACCGGGACAGGGCGGGAAAAACTGTTTTTT
CASSLTGTGREKLFF
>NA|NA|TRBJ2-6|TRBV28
TGTGCCATCTCAGGGTTTACTGGGGCCAACGTCCTGACTTTC
CAISGFTGANVLTF
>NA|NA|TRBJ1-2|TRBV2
TGTGCCAGCAGGACCAACTATGGCTACACCTTC
CASRTNYGYTF
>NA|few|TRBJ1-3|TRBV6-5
TGTGCCAGCAGAGGACGGTACTCTGGAAACACCATATATTTT
CASRGRYSGNTIYF
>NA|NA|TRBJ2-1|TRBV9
TGTGCCAGCAGCGGTGGGACCCCCTACAATGAGCAGTTCTTC
CASSGGTPYNEQFF
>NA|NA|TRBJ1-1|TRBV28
TGTGCCAGCAGTTTATCGGGCATCTTCAACCCTGAAGCTTTCTTT
CASSLSGIFNPEAFF
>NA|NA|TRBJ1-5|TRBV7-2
TGTGCCAGCAGCTTCGGCAACGGAGGTCAGCCCCAGCATTTT
CASSFGNGGQPQHF
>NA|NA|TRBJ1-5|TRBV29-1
TGCAGCGCTAGGGGGGAGTTTGGTCAGCCCCAGCATTTT
CSARGEFGQPQHF
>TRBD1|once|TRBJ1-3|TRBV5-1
TGCGCCAGCAGCGTAGAAGGGGGCCCTGGAAACACCATATATTTT
CASSVEGGPGNTIYF
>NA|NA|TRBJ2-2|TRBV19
TGTGCCAGTAGTAGGAACAGGGGCCCGGGGGACACCGGGGAGCTGTTTTTT
CASSRNRGPGDTGELFF
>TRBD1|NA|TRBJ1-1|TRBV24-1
TGTGCCTCCGCCCAGGGGGCGCGGACTGAAGCTTTCTTT
CASAQGARTEAFF
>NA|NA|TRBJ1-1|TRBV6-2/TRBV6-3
TGTGCCAGCAGTTCCACAATGAACACTGAAGCTTTCTTT
CASSSTMNTEAFF
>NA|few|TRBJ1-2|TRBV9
TGTGCCAGCAGCAAGATGGGGGGCGCCAACTATGGCTACACCTTC
CASSKMGGANYGYTF
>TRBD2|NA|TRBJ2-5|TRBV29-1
TGCAGCGTTGAAGAAGACTTAGCGGGGGCCCAAGAGACCCAGTACTTC
CSVEEDLAGAQETQYF
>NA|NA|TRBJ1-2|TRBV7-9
TGTGCCAGCAGCCCGATTTTGCCTCGGGGCTATGGCTACACCTTC
CASSPILPRGYGYTF
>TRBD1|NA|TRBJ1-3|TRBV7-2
TGTGCCAGCAGCCCAGGGGGCTCTGGAAACACCATATATTTT
CASSPGGSGNTIYF
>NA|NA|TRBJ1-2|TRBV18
TGTGCCAGCTCACCGCGACAGGAGCATGGCTACACCTTC
CASSPRQEHGYTF
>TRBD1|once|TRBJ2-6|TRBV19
TGTGCCAGTAGTCCCGGGACAGGTGGCTCTGGGGCCAACGTCCTGACTTTC
CASSPGTGGSGANVLTF
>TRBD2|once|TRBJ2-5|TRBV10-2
TGCGCCAGCAGTGATTTGGGGACTAGCGGGGGGATAGAGACCCAGTACTTC
CASSDLGTSGGIETQYF
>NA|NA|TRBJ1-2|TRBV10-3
TGTGCCATCAGTGAGTCTCGGCGGGAAGACTACTATGGCTACACCTTC
CAISESRREDYYGYTF
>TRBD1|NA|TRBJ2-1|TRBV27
TGTGCCAGCAGTTTCCCCGGGACAGGGATCAATGAGCAGTTCTTC
CASSFPGTGINEQFF
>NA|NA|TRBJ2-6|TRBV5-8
TGTGCCAGCAGCCCCGGACCGAAGTCTGGGGCCAACGTCCTGACTTTC
CASSPGPKSGANVLTF
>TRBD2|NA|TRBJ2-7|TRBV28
TGTGCCAGCAGTTTATTTCCGGGTGCGGGGGGTATTGGCGAGCAGTACTTC
CASSLFPGAGGIGEQYF
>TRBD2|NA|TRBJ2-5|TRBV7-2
TGTGCCAGCAGCTCCGGACTAGCGGGAGTAGAGGAGACCCAGTACTTC
CASSSGLAGVEETQYF
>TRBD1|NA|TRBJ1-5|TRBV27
TGTGCCAGCAAATACCGGGACAGGAACAATCAGCCCCAGCATTTT
CASKYRDRNNQPQHF